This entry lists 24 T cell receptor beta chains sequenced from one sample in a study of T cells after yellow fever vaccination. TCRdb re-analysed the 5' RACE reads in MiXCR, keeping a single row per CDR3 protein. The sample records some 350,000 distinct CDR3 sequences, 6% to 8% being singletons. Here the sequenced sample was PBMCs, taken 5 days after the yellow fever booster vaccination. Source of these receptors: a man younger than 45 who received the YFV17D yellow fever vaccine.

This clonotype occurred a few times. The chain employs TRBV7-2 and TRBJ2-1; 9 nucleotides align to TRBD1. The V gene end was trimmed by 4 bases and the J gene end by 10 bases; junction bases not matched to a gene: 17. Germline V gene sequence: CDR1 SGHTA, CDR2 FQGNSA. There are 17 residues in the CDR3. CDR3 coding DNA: TGTGCCAGCAGCTCGTTGACTTCCGGGACAGGGAAACGGGAGCAGTTCTTC. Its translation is CASSSLTSGTGKREQFF.

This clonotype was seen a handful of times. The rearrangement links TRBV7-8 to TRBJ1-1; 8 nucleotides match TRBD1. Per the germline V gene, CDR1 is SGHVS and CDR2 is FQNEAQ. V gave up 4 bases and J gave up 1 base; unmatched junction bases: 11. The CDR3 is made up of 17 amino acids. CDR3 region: CASSSKRGQAKNTEAFF. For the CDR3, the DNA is TGTGCCAGCAGCTCAAAGAGGGGACAGGCGAAGAACACTGAAGCTTTCTTT. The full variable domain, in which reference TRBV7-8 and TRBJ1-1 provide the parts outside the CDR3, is GAGVSQSPRYKVAKRGQDVALRCDPISGHVSLFWYQQALGQGPEFLTYFQNEAQLDKSGLPSDRFFAERPEGSVSTLKIQRTQQEDSAVYLCASSSKRGQAKNTEAFFGQGTRLTVV.

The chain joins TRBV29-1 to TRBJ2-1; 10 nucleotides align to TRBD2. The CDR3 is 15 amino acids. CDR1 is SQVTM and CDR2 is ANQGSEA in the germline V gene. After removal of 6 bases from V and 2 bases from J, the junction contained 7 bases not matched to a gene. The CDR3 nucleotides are TGCAGCGTCAATACCCTAGCGGGGGCCTACAATGAGCAGTTCTTC. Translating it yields CSVNTLAGAYNEQFF.

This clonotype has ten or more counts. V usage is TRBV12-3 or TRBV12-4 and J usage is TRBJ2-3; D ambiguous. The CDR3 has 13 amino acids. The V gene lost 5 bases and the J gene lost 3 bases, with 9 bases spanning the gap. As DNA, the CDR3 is TGTGCCAGCAGTAAGAGTTATACAGATACGCAGTATTTT. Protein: CASSKSYTDTQYF.

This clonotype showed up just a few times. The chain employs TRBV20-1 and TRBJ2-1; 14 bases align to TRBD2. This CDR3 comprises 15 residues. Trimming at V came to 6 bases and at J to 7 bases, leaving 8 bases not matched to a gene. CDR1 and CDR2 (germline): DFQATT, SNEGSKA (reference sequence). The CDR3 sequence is CSAKTSGRARNEQFF. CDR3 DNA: TGCAGTGCAAAGACTAGCGGGAGGGCCAGGAATGAGCAGTTCTTC.

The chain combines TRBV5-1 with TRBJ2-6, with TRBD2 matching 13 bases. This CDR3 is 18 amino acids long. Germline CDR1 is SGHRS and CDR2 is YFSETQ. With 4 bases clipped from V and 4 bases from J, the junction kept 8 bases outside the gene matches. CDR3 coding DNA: TGCGCCAGCAGCGCGACTAGCGGGAGGCCCCGGGGGGCCAACGTCCTGACTTTC. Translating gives CASSATSGRPRGANVLTF.

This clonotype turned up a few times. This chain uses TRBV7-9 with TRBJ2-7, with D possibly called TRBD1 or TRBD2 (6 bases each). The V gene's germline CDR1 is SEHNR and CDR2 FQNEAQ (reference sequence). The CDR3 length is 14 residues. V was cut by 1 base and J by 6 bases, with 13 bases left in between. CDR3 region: CASSLEVTGAEQYF. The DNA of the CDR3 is TGTGCCAGCAGCTTAGAAGTTACGGGGGCCGAGCAGTACTTC.

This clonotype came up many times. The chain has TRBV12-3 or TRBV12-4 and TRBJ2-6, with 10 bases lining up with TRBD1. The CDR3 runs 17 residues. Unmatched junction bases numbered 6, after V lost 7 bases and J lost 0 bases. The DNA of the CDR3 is TGTGCCAGCACTAAAGGGACAGGGGTCTCTGGGGCCAACGTCCTGACTTTC. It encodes CASTKGTGVSGANVLTF.

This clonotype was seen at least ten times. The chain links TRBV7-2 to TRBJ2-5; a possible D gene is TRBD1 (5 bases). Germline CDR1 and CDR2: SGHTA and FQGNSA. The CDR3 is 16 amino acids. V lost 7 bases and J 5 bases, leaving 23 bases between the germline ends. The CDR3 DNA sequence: TGTGCCAGCAACACTAACACAGGTGTTCCTGTTGAGACCCAGTACTTC. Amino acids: CASNTNTGVPVETQYF.

CDR3 DNA: TGCAGTGCTAGACACGGGGTTTGGGCAGATACGCAGTATTTT. This sequence encodes CSARHGVWADTQYF. The chain uses TRBV20-1 and TRBJ2-3, with D possibly matching TRBD2 (5 bases). CDR3 length: 14 residues. With 2 bases removed from V and 4 bases from J, the gap between germline ends came to 13 bases. CDR1 DFQATT and CDR2 SNEGSKA come from the germline V gene (reference sequence).

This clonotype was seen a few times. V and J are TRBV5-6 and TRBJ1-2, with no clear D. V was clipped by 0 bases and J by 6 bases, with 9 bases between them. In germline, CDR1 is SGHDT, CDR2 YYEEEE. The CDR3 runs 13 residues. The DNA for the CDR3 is TGTGCCAGCAGCTTGGGAAAGCCTGATGGCTACACCTTC. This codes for CASSLGKPDGYTF.

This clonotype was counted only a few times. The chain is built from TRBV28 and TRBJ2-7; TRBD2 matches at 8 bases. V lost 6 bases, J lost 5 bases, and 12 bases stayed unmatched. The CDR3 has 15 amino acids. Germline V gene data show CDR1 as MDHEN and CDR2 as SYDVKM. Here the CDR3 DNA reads TGTGCCAGCAGGAACAGGGTAGCGGGACGGAACGAGCAGTACTTC. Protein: CASRNRVAGRNEQYF.

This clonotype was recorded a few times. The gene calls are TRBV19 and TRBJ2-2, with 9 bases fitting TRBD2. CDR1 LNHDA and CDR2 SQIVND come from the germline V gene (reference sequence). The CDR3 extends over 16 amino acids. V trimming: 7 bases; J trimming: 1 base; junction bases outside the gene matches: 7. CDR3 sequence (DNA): TGTGCCAGTACCCCTCTGACTAGCGGGAACACCGGGGAGCTGTTTTTT. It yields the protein CASTPLTSGNTGELFF.

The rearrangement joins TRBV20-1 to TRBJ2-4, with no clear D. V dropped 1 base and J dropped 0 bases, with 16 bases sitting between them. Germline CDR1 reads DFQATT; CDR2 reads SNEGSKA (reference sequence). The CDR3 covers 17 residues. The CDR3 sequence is CSARGRQEKIAKNIQYF. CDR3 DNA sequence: TGCAGTGCTAGAGGTAGGCAGGAGAAAATAGCCAAAAACATTCAGTACTTC.

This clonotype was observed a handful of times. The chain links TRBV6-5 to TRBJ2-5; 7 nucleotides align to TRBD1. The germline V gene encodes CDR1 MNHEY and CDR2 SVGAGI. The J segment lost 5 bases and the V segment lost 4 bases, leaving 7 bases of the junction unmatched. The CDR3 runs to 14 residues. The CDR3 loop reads CASSSTGVEETQYF. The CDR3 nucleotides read TGTGCCAGCAGTTCTACAGGGGTTGAGGAGACCCAGTACTTC.

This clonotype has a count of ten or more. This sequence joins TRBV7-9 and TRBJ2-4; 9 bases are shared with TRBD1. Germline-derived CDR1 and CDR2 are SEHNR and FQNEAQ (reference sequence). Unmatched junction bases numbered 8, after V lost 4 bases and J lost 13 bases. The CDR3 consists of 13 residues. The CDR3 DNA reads TGTGCCAGCAGCTCCGACAGGGGGGGTTGGCAGTACTTC. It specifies CASSSDRGGWQYF.

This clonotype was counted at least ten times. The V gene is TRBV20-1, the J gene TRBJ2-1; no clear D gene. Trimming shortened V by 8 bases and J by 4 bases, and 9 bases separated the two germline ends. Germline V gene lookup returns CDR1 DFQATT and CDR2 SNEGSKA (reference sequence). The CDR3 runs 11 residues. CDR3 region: CSWRFYNEQFF. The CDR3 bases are TGCAGTTGGCGGTTTTACAATGAGCAGTTCTTC.

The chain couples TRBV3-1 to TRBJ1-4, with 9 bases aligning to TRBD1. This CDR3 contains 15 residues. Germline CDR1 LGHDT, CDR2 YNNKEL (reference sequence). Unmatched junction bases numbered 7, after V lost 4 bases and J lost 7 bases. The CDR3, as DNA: TGTGCCAGCAGCCGGGGACAGGGCCTACCTGAAAAACTGTTTTTT. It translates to CASSRGQGLPEKLFF. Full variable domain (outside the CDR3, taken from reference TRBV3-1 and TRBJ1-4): DTAVSQTPKYLVTQMGNDKSIKCEQNLGHDTMYWYKQDSKKFLKIMFSYNNKELIINETVPNRFSPKSPDKAHLNLHINSLELGDSAVYFCASSRGQGLPEKLFFGSGTQLSVL.

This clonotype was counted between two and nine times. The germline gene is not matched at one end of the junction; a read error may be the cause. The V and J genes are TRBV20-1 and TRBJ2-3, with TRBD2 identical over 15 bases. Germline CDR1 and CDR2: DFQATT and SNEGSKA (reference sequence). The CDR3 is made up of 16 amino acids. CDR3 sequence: CCAREGTSGGQDTQYF. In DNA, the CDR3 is TGCTGTGCTAGAGAGGGGACTAGCGGGGGGCAAGATACGCAGTATTTT.

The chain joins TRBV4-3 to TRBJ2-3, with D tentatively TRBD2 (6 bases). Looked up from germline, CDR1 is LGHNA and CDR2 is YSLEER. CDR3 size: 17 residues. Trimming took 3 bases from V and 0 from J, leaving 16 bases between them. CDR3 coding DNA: TGCGCCAGCAGCCACTCACCGGGGGTTATCAGCACAGATACGCAGTATTTT. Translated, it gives CASSHSPGVISTDTQYF.

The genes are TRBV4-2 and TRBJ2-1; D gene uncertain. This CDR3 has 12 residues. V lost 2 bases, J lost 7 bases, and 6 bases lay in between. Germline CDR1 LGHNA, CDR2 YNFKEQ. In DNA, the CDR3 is TGTGCCAGCAGCCAAACCTTAAATGAGCAGTTCTTC. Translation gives CASSQTLNEQFF.

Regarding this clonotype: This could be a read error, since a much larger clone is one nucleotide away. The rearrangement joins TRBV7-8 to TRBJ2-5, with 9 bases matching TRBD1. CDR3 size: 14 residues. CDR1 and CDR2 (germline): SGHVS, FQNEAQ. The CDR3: CASSPDRGGETLYF. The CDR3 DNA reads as TGTGCCAGCAGCCCCGACAGGGGGGGAGAGACCCTGTACTTC.

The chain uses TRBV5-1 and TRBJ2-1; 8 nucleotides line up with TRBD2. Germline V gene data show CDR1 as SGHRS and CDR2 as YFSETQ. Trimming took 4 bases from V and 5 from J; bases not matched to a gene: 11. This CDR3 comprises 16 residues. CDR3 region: CASSLSSSGRNNEQFF. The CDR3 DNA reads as TGCGCCAGCAGCCTCTCCTCCAGCGGGAGAAACAATGAGCAGTTCTTC.

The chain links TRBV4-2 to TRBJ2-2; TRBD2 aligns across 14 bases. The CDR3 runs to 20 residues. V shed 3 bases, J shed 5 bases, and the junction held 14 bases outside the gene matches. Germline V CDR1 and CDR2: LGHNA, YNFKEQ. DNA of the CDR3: TGTGCCAGCAGCCACGAACCGGGACTAGCGGGAGAATTGCGGACCGGGGAGCTGTTTTTT. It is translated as CASSHEPGLAGELRTGELFF.